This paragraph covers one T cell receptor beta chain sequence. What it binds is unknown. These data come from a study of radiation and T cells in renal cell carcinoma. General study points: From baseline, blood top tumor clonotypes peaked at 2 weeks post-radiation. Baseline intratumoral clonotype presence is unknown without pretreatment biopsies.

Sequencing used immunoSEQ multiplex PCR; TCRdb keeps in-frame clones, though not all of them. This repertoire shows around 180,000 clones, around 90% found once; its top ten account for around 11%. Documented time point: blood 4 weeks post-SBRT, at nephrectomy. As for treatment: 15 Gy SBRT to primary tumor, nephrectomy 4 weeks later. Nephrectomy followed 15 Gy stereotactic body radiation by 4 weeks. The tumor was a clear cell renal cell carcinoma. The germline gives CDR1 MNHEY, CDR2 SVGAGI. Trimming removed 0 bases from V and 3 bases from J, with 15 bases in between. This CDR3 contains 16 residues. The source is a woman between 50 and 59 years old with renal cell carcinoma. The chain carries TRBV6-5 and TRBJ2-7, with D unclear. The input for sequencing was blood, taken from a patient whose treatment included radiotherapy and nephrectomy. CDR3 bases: TGTGCCAGCAGTTACTCGGACGCGACACCCCACTACGAGCAGTACTTC. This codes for CASSYSDATPHYEQYF.